This T cell receptor beta chain was observed in a study of cytomegalovirus exposure and HLA in healthy donors. Study-level background: There were fewer than 500 genotyped donors. Of these, roughly 80% fell in the genetic ancestry cluster associated with self-reported Caucasian donors.

Study outcomes and limitations: Reported results showed that the classifier diagnosed cytomegalovirus status with high specificity and sensitivity.

The study ran its PCR with 60 Vbeta and 13 Jbeta primers. Profiling relied on immunoSEQ multiplex PCR, and the TCRdb table lists in-frame clones only, not all of them. The sample holds around 65,000 clones, roughly two thirds seen once. The CDR3 contains 15 residues. From germline, CDR1 is SEHNR and CDR2 FQNEAQ (reference sequence). V dropped 10 bases and J dropped 1; count of bases not matched to a gene: 12. Note on this clone: What it binds is not known.

The chain has TRBV7-9 and TRBJ1-1; 7 bases line up with TRBD1. Sequenced input: PBMCs. The TCR was taken from a man aged 40-49 years in good health and CMV-seropositive. CDR3 sequence reads: CATQPFQGGNTEAFF. The CDR3, as DNA: TGTGCCACCCAACCGTTTCAGGGGGGGAACACTGAAGCTTTCTTT.